This T cell receptor (beta chain) was observed in a study of cytomegalovirus exposure and HLA in healthy donors. The wider study: The roughly 130 validation repertoires, a later analysis reported, used the same platform as the 650 to 800 repertoires from the first cohort. Findings of the study overall: Altogether, 170 or so TCR beta chains were recorded as cytomegalovirus-associated. Within the approximately 110 validation repertoires, first-cohort TCR clusters tended to co-occur, according to a later analysis.

This clone has a single count. Its antigen is still unknown. Method: immunoSEQ multiplex PCR; TCRdb's copy keeps in-frame clones and lacks some. This table holds roughly 77,000 clones, 95% found once. Separate from the approximately 670-subject first cohort, the roughly 130-subject validation cohort was the one that the donors belonged to. The germline V gene has CDR1 SEHNR and CDR2 FQNEAQ (reference sequence). Losses at the gene ends were 6 bases for V and 4 bases for J; bases not matched to a gene: 9. The CDR3 totals 15 residues. Source material: PBMCs. This chain connects TRBV7-9 to TRBJ2-3, with 8 bases matching TRBD2. The source of this sequence is a woman aged 18-35 years in good health and CMV-seronegative. CDR3 nucleotide sequence: TGTGCCAGCAGTGGACCGGGGGGGAGGCCAGATACGCAGTATTTT. Protein: CASSGPGGRPDTQYF.